The 7 T cell receptor beta chains reported below all come from one sample, sequenced in a study of blood T cell repertoires in COVID-19. Here immunoSEQ multiplex PCR was the method, and the copy in TCRdb shows in-frame clones only, minus some. Here the sample spans more than 130,000 clones, roughly 90% being singletons. Material for sequencing was peripheral blood. The origin of the receptors is a man in his fifties with active or convalescent COVID-19.

This rearrangement joins TRBV5-1 to TRBJ1-3; a possible D gene is TRBD1 (6 bases). Germline V gene data show CDR1 as SGHRS and CDR2 as YFSETQ. The CDR3 loop spans 14 amino acids. Trimming took off 4 bases at V and 3 bases at J, with 11 bases between the two ends. CDR3 sequence reads: CASSETGFGNTIYF. CDR3 in DNA: TGCGCCAGCAGCGAAACAGGGTTTGGAAACACCATATATTTT.

The chain uses TRBV19 and TRBJ1-5; D is undetermined. Trimming took off 5 bases at V and 0 bases at J, with 11 bases between the two ends. The length of the CDR3 is 15 residues. Germline V gives CDR1 LNHDA, CDR2 SQIVND (reference sequence). CDR3 sequence reads: CASSASPYSNQPQHF. For the CDR3, the DNA is TGTGCCAGTAGTGCAAGCCCCTATAGCAATCAGCCCCAGCATTTT.

V gene TRBV7-2 combines with J gene TRBJ1-1; 7 positions match TRBD1. The germline V gene encodes CDR1 SGHTA and CDR2 FQGNSA. The junction had 17 bases not matched to a gene; V was cut back by 3 bases and J by 1 base. This CDR3 spans 19 amino acids. The CDR3 reads CASSLVGLTPDRKNTEAFF. CDR3 DNA: TGTGCCAGCAGCTTGGTCGGGCTAACCCCGGACAGGAAGAACACTGAAGCTTTCTTT.

The gene calls are TRBV28 and TRBJ1-2; 7 bases match TRBD1. Losses at the gene ends were 7 bases for V and 8 bases for J; bases not matched to a gene: 10. There are 13 residues in the CDR3. Germline CDR1 MDHEN, CDR2 SYDVKM. CDR3 in amino acids: CASIHRGVGGYTF. CDR3 nucleotides: TGTGCCAGCATTCACAGGGGAGTCGGCGGCTACACCTTC.

This sequence joins TRBV5-4 and TRBJ1-1; perhaps TRBD1 as D (5 bases). Germline-derived CDR1 and CDR2 are SGHNT and YYREEE (reference sequence). CDR3 size: 15 residues. The V and J ends lost 0 bases and 4 bases respectively, with 13 bases between them. The CDR3 region is CASSLAGGVGTEAFF. The DNA for the CDR3 is TGTGCCAGCAGCTTGGCAGGAGGGGTGGGCACTGAAGCTTTCTTT.

The chain recombines TRBV2 with TRBJ2-7, with a tentative D call TRBD1 (5 bases). The V end was cut by 8 bases, the J end by 0 bases, with 14 bases between. The CDR3 length is 14 residues. Germline loops: CDR1 SNHLY, CDR2 FYNNEI. The CDR3 protein is CASLHRDSSYEQYF. In nucleotides, the CDR3 is TGTGCCAGCCTCCACCGTGACAGCTCCTACGAGCAGTACTTC.

This rearrangement joins TRBV6-5 to TRBJ1-1; perhaps TRBD1 as D (6 bases). The germline V and J ends were trimmed by 2 bases and 1 base, with 11 bases remaining between them. CDR1 is MNHEY and CDR2 is SVGAGI in the germline V gene. This CDR3 contains 15 residues. The CDR3 spells CASSYSRGANTEAFF. The CDR3, as DNA: TGTGCCAGCAGTTACAGTCGGGGGGCGAACACTGAAGCTTTCTTT.